The TCR beta chain described here comes from a study of T cell responses to AZD1222 COVID-19 vaccine (dated by TCRdb to the early 2020s). At the level of the whole study: TCR sequencing was performed for roughly 250 trial participants, of whom around 200 were given two doses of AZD1222 and 26 were given two doses of MenACWY control vaccine. Trial participants were enrolled into age subgroups of 18-55, 56-69 and 70-plus years, which contained 148, 28 and 57 TCR-sequenced participants, respectively.

The CDR3 regions of human TCRbeta chains were analyzed by immunosequencing. Concerning the study's data processing: Repertoire TCRs were matched against a reference library of SARS-CoV-2-specific TCRs generated with the MIRA antigen-specificity platform. Breadth meant the fraction of unique TCRs that were SARS-CoV-2-associated, whereas depth meant the fraction of total T cells that were SARS-CoV-2-associated. Using the MIRA data, each spike-specific TCR was mapped to the spike region that the TCR reacts to and placed in a CD4 or CD8 class. Log10-transformed breadth and depth values were compared by one-way ANOVA with Sidak's multiple comparisons tests. TCRdb mirrors the immuneACCESS table, restricted to in-frame sequences. Some clones are absent from its copies; in checked studies, under half trace to an unresolved V gene, and the reason for the others is unknown. V and J calls and clone size come straight from that table; D and trimming were deduced from the DNA. For this sample the table gives fewer than 90,000 clones, of which around 90% were detected only once. The ten largest clonotypes hold about 9.9% of the sample.

Note on this clone: Which antigen it targets is not known. Per-base quality was not reported, and no clone a single base away is much larger than it.

Reading the label with the study, this specimen's time point is: about 28 days (+/-7) after the second vaccine dose. AZD1222 recipients given second doses at about 4 weeks or at about 12 weeks were pooled, since spike-specific TCR depth and breadth were not found to differ between the two schedules. The vaccinee samples were drawn from two UK trials, COV001 and COV002, one of which was a single-blind randomized controlled phase 2/3 trial testing AZD1222 (ChAdOx1 nCoV-19) in healthy adults. For TCRbeta chain sequencing, PBMC samples were collected from trial participants at day 0 and at day 28 after the second dose. The germline V gene (reference sequence) specifies LNHNV as CDR1 and YYDKDF as CDR2. V is pared back by 1 base and J by 6 bases, with 10 bases lying between the germline termini. The CDR3 runs 14 amino acids, cysteine and phenylalanine included. The only DNA kept is the CDR3, 42 bases in frame from the first base.

What the research found in general, with its limitations: Nearly half of unique spike-specific TCRs reportedly recognized epitopes outside regions mutated in the B.1.351 and B.1.1.7 variants. Because no day 14 peak-response samples were available, repertoires were characterized only after the peak T cell response. Only a handful of AZD1222 recipients were SARS-CoV-2 seropositive at baseline, limiting conclusions about previously exposed vaccinees. In the small 56-69-year group, the increase in depth fell short of significance, most likely because of low power. Vaccine-associated CD4 TCRs spanned the whole spike protein, with dominant responses in regions 160-218 and 743-854. Participants were mostly white British, with more females than males. The authors suggested clonal diversity may have been underestimated. A significant rise in spike-specific TCR breadth and depth was observed after two AZD1222 doses relative to day 0 and relative to MenACWY recipients.

The sample here was peripheral blood, taken 28 days after the second AZD1222 dose. The chain is made from TRBV15 and TRBJ1-5; a tentative D call is TRBD1 (5 bases match). This TCR derives from an adult who received the AZD1222 COVID-19 vaccine. The encoded CDR3 is CATSRGGEGQPQHF. The nucleotides are TGTGCCACCAGCAGAGGAGGGGAAGGTCAGCCCCAGCATTTT.